The 21 T cell receptor beta chains below all came from one sample that was sequenced in a study of blood T cell repertoires in COVID-19. Sequencing was performed with immunoSEQ multiplex PCR; in TCRdb, only in-frame clones are kept and a portion is missing. Here the sample spans 250,000 to 300,000 clones, about nine tenths being singletons. Input material: peripheral blood. These receptors were taken from a man aged 45-65 years with acute or convalescent COVID-19.

This chain links TRBV5-1 with TRBJ2-1, with a weak D call TRBD1 (7 bases). From germline, CDR1 is SGHRS and CDR2 YFSETQ. Trimming left V 1 base short and J 6 bases short, with 8 bases between. The CDR3 spans 13 residues. The CDR3 DNA follows: TGCGCCAGCAGCTTGCAGGGGGGCAATGAGCAGTTCTTC. Translated: CASSLQGGNEQFF.

The J gene is TRBJ2-1, the V gene TRBV5-1, with D perhaps matching TRBD1 (6 bases). Germline assignment: CDR1 SGHRS and CDR2 YFSETQ. Trimming took off 0 bases at V and 2 bases at J, with 18 bases between the two ends. The CDR3 covers 18 residues. CDR3 residues: CASSLGPQGQGPYNEQFF. The DNA of the CDR3 is TGCGCCAGCAGCTTGGGCCCTCAGGGGCAGGGCCCCTACAATGAGCAGTTCTTC. Complete variable domain (other parts from reference TRBV5-1 and TRBJ2-1): KAGVTQTPRYLIKTRGQQVTLSCSPISGHRSVSWYQQTPGQGLQFLFEYFSETQRNKGNFPGRFSGRQFSNSRSEMNVSTLELGDSALYLCASSLGPQGQGPYNEQFFGPGTRLTVL.

This clone was observed a single time. At the DNA level, this CDR3 is encoded by other sequences in the same sample as well. The chain links TRBV12-3 or TRBV12-4 to TRBJ1-2; D possibly corresponds to TRBD1 (6 bases). The CDR3 spans 13 residues. Deletions cut 3 bases from V and 7 bases from J, with 12 bases between. CDR3 amino acids: CASSFGGAGGYTF. DNA of the CDR3: TGTGCCAGCAGTTTCGGGGGGGCCGGTGGCTACACCTTC.

The chain is built from TRBV6-5 and TRBJ2-5; a possible D gene is TRBD2 (5 bases). V shed 9 bases and J shed 4 bases, with 9 bases lying between them. The CDR3 spans 11 residues. The germline V gene encodes CDR1 MNHEY and CDR2 SVGAGI. The CDR3, as DNA: TGTGCCAGTAGCGCTCTAGAGACCCAGTACTTC. Translation gives CASSALETQYF.

The chain is built from TRBV5-1 and TRBJ1-2, with TRBD1 matching over 7 bases. Trimming took 0 bases from V and 8 from J; bases not matched to a gene: 7. From germline, CDR1 is SGHRS and CDR2 YFSETQ. The CDR3 covers 14 residues. CDR3 bases: TGCGCCAGCAGCTTGGCCTGGGACAGCGCGGGCTACACCTTC. Its protein product is CASSLAWDSAGYTF.

At least ten counts were recorded for this clone. The V gene is TRBV15, the J gene TRBJ2-7, with D tentatively TRBD1 (6 bases). This CDR3 has 14 amino acids. Deletions cut 2 bases from V and 1 base from J, with 9 bases between. Germline V gene data show CDR1 as LNHNV and CDR2 as YYDKDF (reference sequence). The CDR3 is CATSRQQGSYEQYF. The CDR3 coding sequence is TGTGCCACCAGCAGACAACAGGGATCCTACGAGCAGTACTTC.

V usage is TRBV5-1 and J usage is TRBJ2-5; D perhaps matches TRBD2 (6 bases). CDR3 length: 15 residues. Trimming stripped 5 bases from V and 0 bases from J, with 14 bases between. Germline V lookup: CDR1 SGHRS, CDR2 YFSETQ. CDR3 loop: CASRGGPTYQETQYF. CDR3 nucleotide sequence: TGCGCCAGCAGGGGGGGTCCCACGTACCAAGAGACCCAGTACTTC.

The rearrangement links TRBV4-1 to TRBJ1-4, with 7 bases matching TRBD1. Germline CDR1 MGHRA, CDR2 YSYEKL. Trimming removed 5 bases from V and 8 bases from J; junction bases left unmatched: 11. CDR3 size: 15 residues. CDR3 region: CASSFQGDVREKLFF. Here the CDR3 DNA reads TGCGCCAGCAGCTTCCAGGGGGACGTAAGGGAAAAACTGTTTTTT.

This clone showed up just a few times. Other DNA sequences from this sample encode an identical CDR3 as well. This rearrangement joins TRBV3-1 (or the pseudogene TRBV3-2) to TRBJ2-7; 10 nucleotides line up with TRBD2. With 3 bases clipped from V and 5 bases from J, the junction kept 4 bases outside the gene matches. The CDR3 spans 14 residues. From germline, CDR1 is LGHDT and CDR2 YNNKEL (reference sequence). The CDR3 is CASSHGLAGDEQYF. DNA for the CDR3: TGTGCCAGCAGCCATGGGCTAGCGGGGGACGAGCAGTACTTC.

The chain is built from TRBV6-5 and TRBJ2-1; TRBD2 agrees at 8 bases. Germline lookup yields CDR1 MNHEY and CDR2 SVGAGI. CDR3 length: 15 residues. J lost 10 bases, V lost 3 bases, and 11 bases had no gene match. The CDR3 here is CASSYQSGGSWEQFF. CDR3 nucleotides: TGTGCCAGCAGTTATCAGTCGGGGGGGTCTTGGGAGCAGTTCTTC.

The rearrangement joins TRBV18 to TRBJ1-1, with 10 bases aligning to TRBD1. The CDR3 spans 14 residues. Per the germline V gene, CDR1 is KGHSH and CDR2 is LQKENI. Germline trimming cut 6 bases from V and 0 bases from J; bases unmatched to any gene: 1. CDR3 coding DNA: TGTGCCAGCTCCGACAGGGGGCTGAACACTGAAGCTTTCTTT. It is translated as CASSDRGLNTEAFF.

The chain combines TRBV5-8 with TRBJ1-1; 10 bases match TRBD1. V was pared by 0 bases and J by 8 bases, with 10 bases of the junction left unmatched. The germline CDR1 and CDR2 sequences are SGHTS and YDEGEE. CDR3 length: 16 residues. The DNA of the CDR3 is TGTGCCAGCAGCTTGGCCTCCGGGACAGGGGACGGGGAAGCTTTCTTT. Translation gives CASSLASGTGDGEAFF.

J is TRBJ2-1 and V is TRBV5-1; D perhaps matches TRBD1 (6 bases). Germline V gives CDR1 SGHRS, CDR2 YFSETQ. This CDR3 is built from 15 residues. Trimming left V 1 base short and J 5 bases short, with 13 bases between. The CDR3 sequence is CASSLRSGDHNEQFF. DNA for the CDR3: TGCGCCAGCAGCTTGAGGTCAGGGGACCACAATGAGCAGTTCTTC.

The V and J genes are TRBV5-1 and TRBJ2-5; 13 positions agree with TRBD2. The CDR3 totals 16 residues. Germline V CDR1 and CDR2: SGHRS, YFSETQ. The V gene end was trimmed by 4 bases and the J gene end by 2 bases; junction bases not matched to a gene: 5. The CDR3 loop is CASSQGLAGSQETQYF. The CDR3, as DNA: TGCGCCAGCAGCCAGGGACTAGCGGGGTCTCAAGAGACCCAGTACTTC.

V is TRBV29-1 and J is TRBJ2-5; D perhaps matches TRBD2 (7 bases). The CDR3 loop spans 12 amino acids. The V gene's germline CDR1 is SQVTM and CDR2 ANQGSEA. The ends were cut back, 7 bases at V and 5 bases at J, with 14 bases in the middle. CDR3 bases: TGCAGCGCCCTCCGGGGGGCTGAGACCCAGTACTTC. The encoded protein is CSALRGAETQYF. The full variable domain, completed using reference TRBV29-1 and TRBJ2-5, is SAVISQKPSRDICQRGTSLTIQCQVDSQVTMMFWYRQQPGQSLTLIATANQGSEATYESGFVIDKFPISRPNLTFSTLTVSNMSPEDSSIYLCSALRGAETQYFGPGTRLLVL.

The V and J genes are TRBV6-1 and TRBJ2-3; TRBD2 might be the D (5 bases). The CDR3 runs to 16 residues. Per germline, CDR1 MNHNS and CDR2 SASEGT. The V end was cut by 2 bases, the J end by 4 bases, with 16 bases between. The CDR3 protein is CASSEYGNEYPDTQYF. CDR3 in DNA: TGTGCCAGCAGTGAATACGGGAATGAATACCCAGATACGCAGTATTTT.

The chain recombines TRBV16 with TRBJ1-2, with 8 positions matching TRBD1. Germline V gene data show CDR1 as KGHSY and CDR2 as FQNENV. Trimming at V came to 0 bases and at J to 4 bases, leaving 10 bases not matched to a gene. The CDR3 has 17 amino acids. Here the CDR3 DNA reads TGTGCCAGCAGCCAATCGCCTGCAGGGGGCCGACTCTATGGCTACACCTTC. Its protein product is CASSQSPAGGRLYGYTF.

The chain employs TRBV5-4 and TRBJ1-2; D is uncertain. CDR3 length equals 15 residues. Looked up from germline, CDR1 is SGHNT and CDR2 is YYREEE (reference sequence). Trimming removed 4 bases at V and 5 bases at J, with 18 bases between. Written as DNA, the CDR3 is TGTGCCAGCAGCCTACCCTCGGGAACACCTTATGGCTACACCTTC. Protein sequence: CASSLPSGTPYGYTF.

V usage is TRBV20-1 and J usage is TRBJ2-7, with D perhaps TRBD2 (6 bases). CDR1 and CDR2 from the germline V gene are DFQATT and SNEGSKA (reference sequence). There are 11 residues in the CDR3. The V gene lost 3 bases and the J gene lost 10 bases, with 13 bases spanning the gap. As DNA, the CDR3 is TGCAGTGCTAGCAAGCAGGGAGGCCAGTACTTC. Residues: CSASKQGGQYF.

The V call is TRBV5-6, the J call TRBJ1-2, with a weak D call TRBD1 (5 bases). This CDR3 has 17 residues. The germline V and J ends were trimmed by 2 bases and 5 bases, with 22 bases remaining between them. Germline lookup yields CDR1 SGHDT and CDR2 YYEEEE. CDR3 in DNA: TGTGCCAGCAGCTTAGAAGGGAGGGACTGGCGGGGATATGGCTACACCTTC. The encoded protein is CASSLEGRDWRGYGYTF. Drawing the rest from reference TRBV5-6 and TRBJ1-2, the complete variable domain is DAGVTQSPTHLIKTRGQQVTLRCSPKSGHDTVSWYQQALGQGPQFIFQYYEEEERQRGNFPDRFSGHQFPNYSSELNVNALLLGDSALYLCASSLEGRDWRGYGYTFGSGTRLTVV.

V and J are TRBV13 and TRBJ1-2; 10 bases agree with TRBD1. The trim removed 4 bases at V and 4 bases at J, leaving 3 bases unmatched. Germline V gene lookup returns CDR1 PRHDT and CDR2 FYEKMQ (reference sequence). The CDR3 length is 14 residues. The CDR3 region has the DNA TGTGCCAGCAGCTCCTGGACAGGGGGCTATGGCTACACCTTC. Protein: CASSSWTGGYGYTF.